The entry below gives a single TCR beta chain sequence along with its context. The data derive from a study of T cells in narcolepsy. Germline CDR1 reads SGDLS; CDR2 reads YYNGEE. The CDR3 loop spans 13 amino acids. J lost 2 bases, V lost 7 bases, and 2 bases had no gene match. Only in-frame clones appear in the TCRdb table, and some are missing; sequencing was by immunoSEQ multiplex PCR. The sample carries 25,000 to 35,000 clones, around 86% recorded once. The source of this sequence is a human donor in good health. The chain joins TRBV9 to TRBJ2-1; TRBD1 agrees at 8 bases. Input material: memory (CD45RA-) CD4+ T cells from blood. The CDR3 protein is CASDRGTYNEQFF. As DNA, the CDR3 is TGTGCCAGCGACAGGGGCACCTACAATGAGCAGTTCTTC.